This T cell receptor (beta chain) was documented in a study of OX40 agonist ivuxolimab in advanced cancers. In terms of the full investigation: Ivuxolimab was an agonistic, fully human IgG2 monoclonal antibody directed against OX40 (CD134), a costimulatory receptor. Intravenous ivuxolimab was administered to patients every 2 weeks at six dose levels: 0.01, 0.1, 0.3, 1.5, 3 and 10 mg/kg. Of the approximately 54 patients in dose escalation, some 19 had hepatocellular carcinoma, some 15 had melanoma, 9 had renal cell carcinoma and 9 had head and neck cancer. In the dose-escalation cohort, about four fifths of patients were male, and the mean age was approximately 60 years with a range of roughly 20 to 85. Patients were allowed to have had prior anti-PD-1, anti-PD-L1 or anti-CTLA-4 therapy, and more than 30% of the dose-escalation patients had previously received checkpoint inhibitors. Partial responses occurred in three dose-escalation patients, of whom one had hepatocellular carcinoma and two had cutaneous melanoma. Peripheral TCRbeta sequencing aimed to test whether ivuxolimab altered TCR sequence diversity and caused clonal T-cell expansion. The monotherapy dose-escalation portion (N of about 52 patients) of the phase I ivuxolimab trial is reported in the paper.

For sequencing of the TCRbeta CDR3 region, genomic DNA was extracted from the sorted cells. The immunoSEQ Assay was used to sequence the TCRbeta CDR3 regions. In TCRdb, the immuneACCESS table is reduced to in-frame sequences with V and J assigned. These tables do not hold every clone; where another copy was compared, an unresolved V gene accounts for under half, and the others remain unexplained. The sample data list 50,000 to 65,000 clones, and 75% to 90% of these were observed just once. Roughly 0.6% of the sample lies in the top ten. What the work shows at the level of the full study, not this receptor alone: Antigen specificity was not determined for the clonally expanded peripheral T cells. In the 0.1-3.0 mg/kg groups, partial responders had among the lowest normalized peripheral clonal expansion, particularly in CD8+ T cells. Low levels of normalized T-cell clonal expansion were also seen in some nonresponding patients. On average, CD8+ T cells showed more expanded clones than CD4+ T cells after ivuxolimab. At doses of 0.1 to 3.0 mg/kg, clonal expansion of both CD4+ and CD8+ T cells in blood was seen between baseline and week 6.

From the germline V gene, CDR1 is SQVTM and CDR2 is ANQGSEA. A distance of 20 bases separates the germline ends of V and J, which lose 6 bases and 4 bases respectively. Its CDR3 holds 15 amino acids, cysteine through phenylalanine. Just CDR3 DNA is preserved here, 45 bases in frame from base 1. The trial excluded patients who had a history of autoimmune disease or were on systemic immunosuppression. Peripheral blood for TCR sequencing was collected from all dose cohorts at baseline, on cycle 4 day 1, and on cycle 7 day 1. Samples came from an open-label, multicenter, first-in-human phase I dose-escalation trial of ivuxolimab. The trial enrolled adults with locally advanced or metastatic head and neck squamous cell, hepatocellular, melanoma or renal cell carcinoma. Before TCR sequencing, CD4+ and CD8+ T cells were separately sorted from peripheral blood. About this clone itself: Its cognate antigen has yet to be identified. It has no much larger one-base neighbor in the sample; base qualities were not kept.

Sequenced material: CD4+ or CD8+ T cells sorted from blood, taken in a trial of the OX40 agonist ivuxolimab. This clonotype was sampled from an adult with an advanced solid tumor such as melanoma, head and neck, liver or kidney cancer. The chain links TRBV29-1 with TRBJ2-3; confidence is insufficient to name the D gene. The bases read TGCAGCGTCCTCACAGACTTTGGTGCGGCAGATACGCAGTATTTT. The translation is CSVLTDFGAADTQYF.